The clone carrying this TCR beta chain was detected a few times. Its specificity is unknown. The sample belongs to a study of T cell repertoires in cytomegalovirus infection. Study-wide results and limits: Clonotype analysis showed dominance of the ex vivo response by HLA-C-restricted CMV-specific TCR beta clonotypes.

TCRdb itself ran the reads through MiXCR, one entry per CDR3 protein. Of under 850,000 distinct CDR3 sequences listed, under 40% are singletons. The clonotype was recovered from a human donor in good health (CMV status not recorded). Some clones in this sample may be carry-over from other donors' samples. The sample was PBMCs.

CDR3: CASSYQAEYEQYF. In DNA form, the CDR3 reads TGTGCCAGCAGCTACCAGGCGGAGTACGAGCAGTACTTC. The chain links TRBV7-8 to TRBJ2-7; D ambiguous. The V end lost 4 bases, the J end lost 4 bases, and 11 bases lay between the germline ends. The CDR3 totals 13 residues. Looked up from germline, CDR1 is SGHVS and CDR2 is FQNEAQ. Variable domain in full (rest from reference TRBV7-8 and TRBJ2-7): GAGVSQSPRYKVAKRGQDVALRCDPISGHVSLFWYQQALGQGPEFLTYFQNEAQLDKSGLPSDRFFAERPEGSVSTLKIQRTQQEDSAVYLCASSYQAEYEQYFGPGTRLTVT.